A few counts support the clone carrying this T cell receptor beta chain. Antigen unknown. The data were obtained in a study of CD8 T cells in ankylosing spondylitis. Making use of molecular barcodes, quantitative 5'-RACE generated TCR beta libraries. TCRdb re-analysed the 5' RACE reads in MiXCR, keeping a single row per CDR3 protein. The sample shows about 440,000 distinct CDR3 sequences, about a sixth of them seen only once. The CDR3 spans 18 residues. CDR1 and CDR2 from the germline V gene are MNHNS and SASEGT. With V trimmed by 1 base and J by 3 bases, 13 bases remained unmatched. Study-level results: From matched ankylosing spondylitis synovial fluid, disease-linked clones were reportedly recovered at significantly enriched levels. What seemed typical of ankylosing spondylitis blood was a TCR beta motif built from under 10 highly homologous variants. Earlier studies detected some motif variants in reactive arthritis synovial fluid and blood. Disease-linked clones had a CD8+ phenotype and relatively low frequency in peripheral blood.

Sequenced material: blood, either unsorted or a sorted T cell fraction (not recorded which). The receptor was isolated from a male donor with ankylosing spondylitis. The chain couples TRBV6-1 to TRBJ1-1; 8 bases are shared with TRBD1. The CDR3 reads CASSEVDRGALEYTEAFF. DNA of the CDR3: TGTGCCAGCAGTGAAGTTGACAGGGGAGCACTTGAGTACACTGAAGCTTTCTTT.